This paragraph reports one T cell receptor beta chain. This CDR3 comprises 12 residues. Germline CDR1 and CDR2: SQVTM and ANQGSEA. V lost 7 bases and J 6 bases, leaving 15 bases between the germline ends. The TCR beta CDR3 regions underwent amplification using RNA transcripts as the source. An initial round of RT-PCR targeting the TCR CDR3 relied on the HTBI primer set. Via MiXCR, TCRdb re-called the multiplex PCR reads, giving one row per CDR3 protein. The sample holds hundreds of thousands of distinct CDR3 sequences, under 25% seen once. The data derive from a study of T cells in Graves' hyperthyroidism and ophthalmopathy.

Input material: blood. This receptor was identified in a man aged 25 to 45 with Graves' ophthalmopathy. V gene TRBV29-1 combines with J gene TRBJ1-2; D is perhaps TRBD1 (5 bases). This CDR3 is CSADGAGDGYTF. The CDR3 DNA is TGCAGCGCCGACGGGGCAGGAGATGGCTACACCTTC.